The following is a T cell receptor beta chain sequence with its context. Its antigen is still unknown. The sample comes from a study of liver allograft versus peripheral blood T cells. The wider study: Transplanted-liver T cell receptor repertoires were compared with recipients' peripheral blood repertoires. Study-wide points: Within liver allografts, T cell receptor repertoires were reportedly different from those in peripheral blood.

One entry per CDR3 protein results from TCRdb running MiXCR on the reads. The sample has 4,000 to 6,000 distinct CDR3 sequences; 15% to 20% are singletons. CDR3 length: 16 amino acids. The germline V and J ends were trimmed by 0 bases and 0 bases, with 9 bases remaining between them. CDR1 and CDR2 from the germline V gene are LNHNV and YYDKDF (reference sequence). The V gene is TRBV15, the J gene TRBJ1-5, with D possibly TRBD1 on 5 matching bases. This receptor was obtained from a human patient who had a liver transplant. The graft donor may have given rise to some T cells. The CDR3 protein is CATSRDSTDSNQPQHF. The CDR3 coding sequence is TGTGCCACCAGCAGAGATTCGACAGATAGCAATCAGCCCCAGCATTTT.